This T cell receptor (beta chain) appears in the sequencing data of a study of blood T cell repertoires in COVID-19. Across the whole study: Samples representing acute and convalescent COVID-19 were sourced from the United States, Italy and Spain. PBMCs, B-cell-depleted T cells, or T cells were the source of the cDNA or gDNA that made up the material.

The CDR3 runs to 13 residues. Germline V lookup: CDR1 SGHTA, CDR2 FQGTGA. With 1 base removed from V and 5 bases from J, the gap between germline ends came to 8 bases. Study processing details: Estimated nucleated cell counts came from reference gene primer amplification. Generated by immunoSEQ multiplex PCR, the TCRdb table keeps only in-frame clones and is missing some. For V, J and clone size, that table is used; D and trimming come from the DNA. The table includes about 50,000 clones, about 89% detected once. The chain links TRBV7-3 to TRBJ1-1; D unresolved. This receptor was obtained from a human donor in a cohort sampled during active COVID-19. Sequencing used peripheral blood. CDR3 protein: CASSLRRDTEAFF. In nucleotides, the CDR3 is TGTGCCAGCAGCTTAAGACGGGATACTGAAGCTTTCTTT.